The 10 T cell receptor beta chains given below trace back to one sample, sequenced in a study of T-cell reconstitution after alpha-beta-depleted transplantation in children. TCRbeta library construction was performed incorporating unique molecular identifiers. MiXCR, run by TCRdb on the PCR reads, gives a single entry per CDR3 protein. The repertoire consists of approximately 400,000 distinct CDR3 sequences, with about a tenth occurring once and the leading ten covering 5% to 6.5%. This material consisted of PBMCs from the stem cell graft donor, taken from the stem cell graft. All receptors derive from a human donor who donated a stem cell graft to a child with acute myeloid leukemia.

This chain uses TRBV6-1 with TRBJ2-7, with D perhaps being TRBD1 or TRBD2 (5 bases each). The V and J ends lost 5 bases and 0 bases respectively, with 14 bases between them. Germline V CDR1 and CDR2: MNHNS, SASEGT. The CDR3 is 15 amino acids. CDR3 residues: CASSREWGSSYEQYV. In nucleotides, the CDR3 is TGTGCCAGCAGTCGCGAGTGGGGGAGCTCCTACGAGCAGTACGTC.

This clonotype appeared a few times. CDR3 sequence: CAISDNVGGRGETQYF. In DNA, the CDR3 is TGTGCCATCAGCGATAACGTGGGGGGAAGGGGGGAGACCCAGTACTTC. This chain links TRBV10-3 with TRBJ2-5, with D possibly being TRBD1 or TRBD2 (6 bases each). The CDR3 has 16 amino acids. In germline, CDR1 is ENHRY, CDR2 SYGVKD. Trimming left V 6 bases short and J 5 bases short, with 22 bases between.

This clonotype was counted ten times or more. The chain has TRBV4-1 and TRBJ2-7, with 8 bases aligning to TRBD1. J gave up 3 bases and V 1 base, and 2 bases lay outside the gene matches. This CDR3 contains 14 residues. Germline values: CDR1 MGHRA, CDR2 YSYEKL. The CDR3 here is CASSQGQGLYEQYF. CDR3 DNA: TGCGCCAGCAGCCAAGGACAGGGGCTCTACGAGCAGTACTTC.

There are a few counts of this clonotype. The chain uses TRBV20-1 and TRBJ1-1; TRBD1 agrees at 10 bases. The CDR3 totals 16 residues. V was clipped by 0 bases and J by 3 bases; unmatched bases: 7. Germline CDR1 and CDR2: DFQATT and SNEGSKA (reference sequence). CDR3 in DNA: TGCAGTGCTAGAGATGCGAGGACAGGGGGGGACACTGAAGCTTTCTTT. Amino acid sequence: CSARDARTGGDTEAFF.

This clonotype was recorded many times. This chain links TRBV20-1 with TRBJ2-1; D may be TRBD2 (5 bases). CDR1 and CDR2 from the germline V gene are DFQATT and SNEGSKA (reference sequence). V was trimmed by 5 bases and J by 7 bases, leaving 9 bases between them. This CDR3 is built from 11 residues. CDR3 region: CSAQSGNEQFF. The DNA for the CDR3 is TGCAGTGCTCAAAGCGGTAATGAGCAGTTCTTC.

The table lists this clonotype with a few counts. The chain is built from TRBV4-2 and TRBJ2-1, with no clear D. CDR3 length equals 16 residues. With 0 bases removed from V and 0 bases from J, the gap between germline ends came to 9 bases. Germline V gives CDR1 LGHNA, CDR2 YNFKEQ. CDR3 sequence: CASSQDSSVSYNEQFF. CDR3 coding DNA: TGTGCCAGCAGCCAAGATAGCAGCGTCTCCTACAATGAGCAGTTCTTC.

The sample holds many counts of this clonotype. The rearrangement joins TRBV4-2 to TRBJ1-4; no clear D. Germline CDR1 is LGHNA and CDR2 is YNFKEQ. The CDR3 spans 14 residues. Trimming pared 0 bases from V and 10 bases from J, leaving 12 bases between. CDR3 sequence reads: CASSQDVRTVKLFF. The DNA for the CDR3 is TGTGCCAGCAGCCAAGATGTGAGGACGGTAAAACTGTTTTTT.

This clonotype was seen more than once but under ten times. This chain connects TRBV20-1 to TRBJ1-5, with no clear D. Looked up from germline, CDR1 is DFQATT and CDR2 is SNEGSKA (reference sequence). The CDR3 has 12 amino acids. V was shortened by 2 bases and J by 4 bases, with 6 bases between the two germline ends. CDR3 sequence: CSARPENQPQHF. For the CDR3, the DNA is TGCAGTGCTAGACCAGAGAATCAGCCCCAGCATTTT.

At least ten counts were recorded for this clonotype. The CDR3 nucleotides are TGTGCCAGCAGTTCCCGACAGGTAGCTAGCACAGATACGCAGTATTTT. It encodes CASSSRQVASTDTQYF. The gene calls are TRBV12-3 or TRBV12-4 and TRBJ2-3, with TRBD1 as a possible D gene (6 bases). V lost 4 bases and J lost 0, with 14 bases in between. This CDR3 contains 16 residues.

The CDR3 reads CASSLYGTSFHEQYF. CDR3 bases: TGTGCCAGCAGTTTATACGGGACTAGCTTCCACGAGCAGTACTTC. J is TRBJ2-7 and V is TRBV6-2 or TRBV6-3, with TRBD2 identical over 9 bases. Germline loops: CDR1 MNHEY, CDR2 SVGEGT. The V and J ends lost 4 bases and 5 bases, in that order; junction bases with no gene match: 9. The CDR3 totals 15 residues.